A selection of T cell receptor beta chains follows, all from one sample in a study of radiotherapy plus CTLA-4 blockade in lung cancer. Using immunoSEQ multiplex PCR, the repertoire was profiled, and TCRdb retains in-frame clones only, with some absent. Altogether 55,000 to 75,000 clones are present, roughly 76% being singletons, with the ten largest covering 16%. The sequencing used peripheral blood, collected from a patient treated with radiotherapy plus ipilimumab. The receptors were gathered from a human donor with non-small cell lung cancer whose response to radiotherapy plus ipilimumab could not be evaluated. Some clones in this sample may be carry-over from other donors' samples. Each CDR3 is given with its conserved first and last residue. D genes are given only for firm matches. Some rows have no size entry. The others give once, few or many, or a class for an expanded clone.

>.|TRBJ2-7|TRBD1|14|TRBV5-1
CASSTGTGVHEQYF
TGCGCCAGCAGCACCGGGACAGGGGTTCACGAGCAGTACTTC
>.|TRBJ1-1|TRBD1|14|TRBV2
CASEDRGRLTEAFF
TGTGCCAGCGAGGACAGGGGGCGCCTCACTGAAGCTTTCTTT
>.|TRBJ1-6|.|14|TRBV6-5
CASSYGQGNSPLHF
TGTGCCAGCAGTTATGGTCAGGGGAATTCACCCCTCCACTTT
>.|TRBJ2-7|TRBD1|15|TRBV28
CASRAAGTGSGEQYF
TGTGCCAGCAGAGCCGCGGGGACAGGGTCCGGCGAGCAGTACTTC
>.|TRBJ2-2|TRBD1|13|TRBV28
CASSDRVTGELFF
TGTGCCAGCAGCGACAGGGTCACCGGGGAGCTGTTTTTT
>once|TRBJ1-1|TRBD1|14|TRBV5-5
CASSPGDRGAEAFF
TGTGCCAGCAGCCCCGGGGACAGGGGAGCTGAAGCTTTCTTT
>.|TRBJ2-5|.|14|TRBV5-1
CASTGRQGQETQYF
TGCGCCAGCACGGGGAGGCAGGGACAAGAGACCCAGTACTTC
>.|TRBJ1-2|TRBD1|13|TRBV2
CASWGGQAYGYTF
TGTGCCAGCTGGGGGGGACAGGCCTATGGCTACACCTTC
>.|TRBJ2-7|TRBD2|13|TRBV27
CASRLAGTYEQYF
TGTGCCAGCAGACTAGCGGGTACCTACGAGCAGTACTTC
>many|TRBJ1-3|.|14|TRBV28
CASRIQGPGNTIYF
TGTGCCAGCAGAATACAGGGACCTGGAAACACCATATATTTT
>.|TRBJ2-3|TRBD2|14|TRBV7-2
CASSSGLVSDTQYF
TGTGCCAGCAGCTCGGGACTAGTCTCAGATACGCAGTATTTT
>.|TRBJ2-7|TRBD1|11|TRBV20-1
CSARQGYEQYF
TGCAGTGCCAGACAGGGCTACGAGCAGTACTTC
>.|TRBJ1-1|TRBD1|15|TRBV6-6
CASSYRDRTAAEAFF
TGTGCCAGCAGTTACCGGGACAGGACAGCCGCCGAAGCTTTCTTT
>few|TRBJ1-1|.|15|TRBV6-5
CASSYTGHLNTEAFF
TGTGCCAGCAGTTACACCGGACATTTGAACACTGAAGCTTTCTTT
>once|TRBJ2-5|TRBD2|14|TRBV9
CASSPLAAQETQYF
TGTGCCAGCAGCCCACTAGCGGCCCAAGAGACCCAGTACTTC
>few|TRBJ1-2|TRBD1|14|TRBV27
CASSYLGTGDGYTF
TGTGCCAGCAGTTACCTGGGGACAGGGGACGGCTACACCTTC
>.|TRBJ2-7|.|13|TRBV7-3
CASSLIPGREQYF
TGTGCCAGCAGCTTAATTCCGGGGAGGGAGCAGTACTTC
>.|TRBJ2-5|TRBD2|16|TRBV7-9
CASSFPGRGGQETQYF
TGTGCCAGCAGCTTCCCCGGGAGGGGGGGCCAAGAGACCCAGTACTTC
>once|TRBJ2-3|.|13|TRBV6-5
CASSYAGSDTQYF
TGTGCCAGCAGTTACGCCGGGTCGGATACGCAGTATTTT
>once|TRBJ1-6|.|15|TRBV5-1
CASSLVMQGNSPLHF
TGCGCCAGCAGCTTGGTAATGCAGGGGAATTCACCCCTCCACTTT
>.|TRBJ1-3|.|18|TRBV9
CASSVDPLGAFSGNTIYF
TGTGCCAGCAGCGTCGATCCCCTTGGGGCATTCTCTGGAAACACCATATATTTT
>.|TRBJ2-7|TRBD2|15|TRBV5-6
CASSPVGRTVSEQYF
TGTGCCAGCAGCCCGGTCGGGAGGACGGTGAGCGAGCAGTACTTC
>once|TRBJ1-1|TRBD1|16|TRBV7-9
CASSLTPLGGGTEAFF
TGTGCCAGCAGCTTAACCCCTTTAGGGGGCGGCACTGAAGCTTTCTTT
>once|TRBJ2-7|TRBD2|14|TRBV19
CASMGSGATYEQYF
TGTGCCAGTATGGGTAGCGGGGCTACCTACGAGCAGTACTTC
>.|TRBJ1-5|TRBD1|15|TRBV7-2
CASSLEGAGDQPQHF
TGTGCCAGCAGCTTAGAGGGGGCGGGCGATCAGCCCCAGCATTTT
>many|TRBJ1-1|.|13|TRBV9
CASGVGEETEAFF
TGTGCCAGCGGGGTGGGGGAGGAAACTGAAGCTTTCTTT
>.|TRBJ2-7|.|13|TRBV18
CASSQHPGYEQYF
TGTGCCAGCTCACAGCACCCCGGGTACGAGCAGTACTTC
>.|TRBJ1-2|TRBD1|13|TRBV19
CASSIQGDYGYTF
TGTGCCAGTAGTATTCAGGGGGACTATGGCTACACCTTC
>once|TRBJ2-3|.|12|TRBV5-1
CASSSETDTQYF
TGCGCCAGCAGCTCAGAAACAGATACGCAGTATTTT
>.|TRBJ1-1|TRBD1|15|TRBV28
CASSFGPTGDTEAFF
TGTGCCAGCAGTTTTGGGCCTACAGGGGACACTGAAGCTTTCTTT
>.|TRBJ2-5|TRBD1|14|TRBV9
CASSPGTGGETQYF
TGTGCCAGCAGCCCAGGGACAGGGGGAGAGACCCAGTACTTC
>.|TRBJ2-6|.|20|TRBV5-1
CASSLGAGLSTYSGANVLTF
TGCGCCAGCAGCTTGGGGGCCGGACTCTCAACTTACTCTGGGGCCAACGTCCTGACTTTC
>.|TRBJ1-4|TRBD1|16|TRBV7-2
CASSRDRGGTNEKLFF
TGTGCCAGCAGCCGCGACAGGGGAGGAACTAATGAAAAACTGTTTTTT
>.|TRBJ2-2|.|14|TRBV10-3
CAISSGSNTGELFF
TGTGCCATCAGTAGCGGTTCGAACACCGGGGAGCTGTTTTTT
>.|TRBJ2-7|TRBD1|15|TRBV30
CAWSEVGTGGDEQYF
TGTGCCTGGAGTGAGGTTGGGACAGGGGGCGACGAGCAGTACTTC
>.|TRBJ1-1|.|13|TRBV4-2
CASSLGQTFEAFF
TGTGCCAGCAGCCTAGGACAGACTTTTGAAGCTTTCTTT
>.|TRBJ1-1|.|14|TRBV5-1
CASSSQQGNTEAFF
TGCGCCAGCAGCAGTCAACAGGGGAACACTGAAGCTTTCTTT
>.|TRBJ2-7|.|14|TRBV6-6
CASSYSGADYEQYF
TGTGCCAGCAGTTACTCGGGGGCGGACTACGAGCAGTACTTC
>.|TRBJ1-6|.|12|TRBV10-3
CATSGGNSPLHF
TGTGCCACCTCAGGCGGGAATTCACCCCTCCACTTT
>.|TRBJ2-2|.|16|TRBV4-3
CASSRNRDSNTGELFF
TGCGCCAGCAGCCGCAACCGGGACTCAAACACCGGGGAGCTGTTTTTT
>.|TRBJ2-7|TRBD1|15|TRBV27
CASSRRQGAGYEQYF
TGTGCCAGCAGTCGTCGACAGGGGGCCGGTTACGAGCAGTACTTC
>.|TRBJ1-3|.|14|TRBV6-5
CASSYVGPGNTIYF
TGTGCCAGCAGTTACGTGGGGCCTGGAAACACCATATATTTT
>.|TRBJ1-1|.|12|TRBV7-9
CASSPDITEAFF
TGTGCCAGCAGCCCGGACATAACTGAAGCTTTCTTT
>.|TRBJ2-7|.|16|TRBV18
CASSPPGQPSSYEQYF
TGTGCCAGCTCACCACCAGGACAGCCAAGCTCCTACGAGCAGTACTTC